A single sample is the source of the 18 T cell receptor beta chains below, sequenced in a study of CD8+ T cells in alopecia areata. Sequencing templates came from extracted RNA that was reverse transcribed into cDNA. Repertoires were generated with immunoSEQ multiplex PCR, while TCRdb's copy carries only in-frame clones and drops some. The sample has 80,000 to 100,000 clones, 35% to 50% seen once. The sequenced sample consisted of CD4+ T cells sorted from blood. The receptors stem from a human donor with alopecia areata.

V and J are TRBV28 and TRBJ2-3, with TRBD2 matching 8 bases. Germline lookup yields CDR1 MDHEN and CDR2 SYDVKM. The J segment lost 4 bases and the V segment lost 5 bases, leaving 8 bases of the junction unmatched. The CDR3 consists of 15 residues. The CDR3 DNA reads as TGTGCCAGCAGTAAAATCAGCGGGGGCGCAGATACGCAGTATTTT. This sequence encodes CASSKISGGADTQYF.

This chain uses TRBV29-1 with TRBJ2-6; D is unresolved. The CDR3 sequence is 14 residues long. CDR1 is SQVTM and CDR2 is ANQGSEA in the germline V gene. V dropped 3 bases and J dropped 1 base, with 7 bases sitting between them. CDR3 loop: CSVDVASGANVLTF. For the CDR3, the DNA is TGCAGCGTTGACGTGGCTTCTGGGGCCAACGTCCTGACTTTC.

This clone was seen a few times. The chain has TRBV28 and TRBJ2-5; D remains unclear. CDR3 length equals 13 residues. Germline V CDR1 and CDR2: MDHEN, SYDVKM. V was clipped by 3 bases and J by 5 bases, with 10 bases between them. The CDR3 here is CASSLTGTETQYF. CDR3 nucleotides: TGTGCCAGCAGTTTGACGGGCACGGAGACCCAGTACTTC. The variable domain in full, completed from reference TRBV28 and TRBJ2-5, reads DVKVTQSSRYLVKRTGEKVFLECVQDMDHENMFWYRQDPGLGLRLIYFSYDVKMKEKGDIPEGYSVSREKKERFSLILESASTNQTSMYLCASSLTGTETQYFGPGTRLLVL.

This clone was counted ten times or more. J is TRBJ2-7 and V is TRBV19; D might be TRBD1 (5 bases). Germline values: CDR1 LNHDA, CDR2 SQIVND (reference sequence). V lost 7 bases and J 0 bases, leaving 7 bases between the germline ends. There are 12 residues in the CDR3. This CDR3 reads CASMGLSYEQYF. The CDR3 bases are TGTGCCAGTATGGGGCTCTCCTACGAGCAGTACTTC. The full variable domain, with the rest looked up from reference TRBV19 and TRBJ2-7, is DGGITQSPKYLFRKEGQNVTLSCEQNLNHDAMYWYRQDPGQGLRLIYYSQIVNDFQKGDIAEGYSVSREKKESFPLTVTSAQKNPTAFYLCASMGLSYEQYFGPGTRLTVT.

The chain couples TRBV4-2 to TRBJ2-1; unclear D gene. Germline V CDR1 and CDR2: LGHNA, YNFKEQ. V was trimmed by 2 bases and J by 15 bases, leaving 14 bases between them. The CDR3 runs to 12 residues. Here the CDR3 reads CASSQTAGPGFF. CDR3 sequence (DNA): TGTGCCAGCAGCCAAACCGCCGGGCCGGGGTTCTTC.

This chain connects TRBV28 to TRBJ1-1; D is undetermined. CDR1 is MDHEN, CDR2 SYDVKM, per germline. This CDR3 region has 12 residues. Between the trimmed V and J ends, which lost 6 bases and 3 bases, there was a span of 8 bases. The CDR3 DNA is TGTGCCAGCAGCCTCAGGTACACTGAAGCTTTCTTT. Its translation: CASSLRYTEAFF.

This chain joins TRBV6-5 and TRBJ2-5; D is possibly TRBD1 or TRBD2 (5 bases each). CDR1 is MNHEY, CDR2 SVGAGI, per germline. This CDR3 region has 13 residues. Trimming pared 0 bases from V and 7 bases from J, leaving 9 bases between. The CDR3 sequence is CASSYSGTGTQYF. The CDR3 DNA sequence: TGTGCCAGCAGTTACTCCGGGACCGGGACCCAGTACTTC.

The chain couples TRBV6-5 to TRBJ2-1, with a possible D match to TRBD1 (6 bases). The CDR3 sequence is 15 residues long. V gave up 5 bases and J gave up 4 bases, with 15 bases separating them. From germline, CDR1 is MNHEY and CDR2 SVGAGI. For the CDR3, the DNA is TGTGCCAGCAGTAGCGACAGGATTCTGTACAATGAGCAGTTCTTC. It encodes CASSSDRILYNEQFF.

This clone was counted a few times. The chain employs TRBV29-1 and TRBJ1-2, with unresolved D. This CDR3 is built from 13 residues. Per the germline V gene, CDR1 is SQVTM and CDR2 is ANQGSEA. Trimming removed 3 bases at V and 2 bases at J, with 10 bases between. The chain's CDR3 is CSVEPATNYGYTF. The DNA of the CDR3 is TGCAGCGTTGAGCCGGCTACCAACTATGGCTACACCTTC.

The chain recombines TRBV6-5 with TRBJ2-5; D is unresolved. CDR3 length equals 13 residues. V lost 0 bases and J 3 bases, leaving 5 bases between the germline ends. CDR1 and CDR2 (germline): MNHEY, SVGAGI. The CDR3 nucleotides read TGTGCCAGCAGTTACTCGCCCAAAGAGACCCAGTACTTC. Amino acid sequence: CASSYSPKETQYF.

This clone was detected only a few times. The chain joins TRBV29-1 to TRBJ1-2, with 7 positions matching TRBD1. V was clipped by 1 base and J by 8 bases; unmatched bases: 4. Germline CDR1 reads SQVTM; CDR2 reads ANQGSEA. This CDR3 region has 12 residues. CDR3 in amino acids: CSVEGGQRGYTF. CDR3 DNA sequence: TGCAGCGTTGAAGGGGGACAGCGCGGCTACACCTTC.

Here the CDR3 reads CSAQQGATGELFF. The CDR3 region has the DNA TGCAGCGCCCAACAGGGGGCCACCGGGGAGCTGTTTTTT. V usage is TRBV29-1 and J usage is TRBJ2-2, with TRBD1 matching over 9 bases. J was trimmed by 4 bases and V by 7 bases; bases with no gene match: 4. Germline V gives CDR1 SQVTM, CDR2 ANQGSEA. The CDR3 is 13 amino acids.

The V call is TRBV29-1, the J call TRBJ2-1; the D is unclear. The CDR3 spans 14 residues. Germline CDR1 SQVTM, CDR2 ANQGSEA. V lost 8 bases to trimming and J lost 0 bases, with 14 bases between them. The CDR3 region is CSHASASSYNEQFF. The CDR3 coding sequence is TGCAGCCATGCTTCAGCGAGCTCCTACAATGAGCAGTTCTTC.

This clone was found a few times. The rearrangement links TRBV29-1 to TRBJ1-1; TRBD1 is a possible D gene (5 bases). Germline V gene lookup returns CDR1 SQVTM and CDR2 ANQGSEA. The CDR3 contains 14 residues. V was clipped by 6 bases and J by 2 bases, with 16 bases between them. The DNA of the CDR3 is TGCAGCGTCTCACACTGGGGCCGAAACACTGAAGCTTTCTTT. Residues: CSVSHWGRNTEAFF.

The rearrangement joins TRBV29-1 to TRBJ1-1; TRBD1 matches at 9 bases. With V trimmed by 5 bases and J by 3 bases, 13 bases remained unmatched. There are 16 residues in the CDR3. Germline values: CDR1 SQVTM, CDR2 ANQGSEA. CDR3 DNA sequence: TGCAGCGTTAGAGACAGGGGGAGGAGGTCGGACACTGAAGCTTTCTTT. This encodes CSVRDRGRRSDTEAFF.

The V gene is TRBV29-1, the J gene TRBJ2-7; D possibly corresponds to TRBD1 (6 bases). CDR3 size: 13 residues. Trimming shortened V by 5 bases and J by 3 bases, and 14 bases separated the two germline ends. Germline CDR1 and CDR2: SQVTM and ANQGSEA. The CDR3 protein is CSVLMAGVYEQYF. DNA for the CDR3: TGCAGCGTTTTGATGGCAGGGGTCTACGAGCAGTACTTC.

This sequence joins TRBV28 and TRBJ2-3, with 8 bases aligning to TRBD1. This CDR3 has 15 amino acids. Germline CDR1 reads MDHEN; CDR2 reads SYDVKM. V was pared by 7 bases and J by 4 bases, with 10 bases of the junction left unmatched. The CDR3 DNA reads as TGTGCCAGCATCTCTGCCCCGGGACAGGCAGATACGCAGTATTTT. This codes for CASISAPGQADTQYF.

This clone was seen a handful of times. The gene calls are TRBV4-3 and TRBJ2-3; no firm D call. Looked up from germline, CDR1 is LGHNA and CDR2 is YSLEER. The CDR3 covers 12 residues. Trimming took 3 bases from V and 5 from J, leaving 6 bases between them. The CDR3 bases are TGCGCCAGCAGCCAGGGTCGAGATACGCAGTATTTT. Protein product: CASSQGRDTQYF.